One sample yielded the 26 T cell receptor beta chains listed below, sequenced in a study of blood T cell repertoires in COVID-19. This table comes from immunoSEQ multiplex PCR, and its TCRdb copy is limited to in-frame clones, with some not included. The sample has some 150,000 clones; approximately 83% are singletons. Sequenced sample: peripheral blood. The source is a woman aged 55-70 years with acute or convalescent COVID-19.

The chain combines TRBV2 with TRBJ2-7; TRBD2 might be the D (6 bases). The germline V and J ends were trimmed by 6 bases and 2 bases, with 17 bases remaining between them. Germline V gene lookup returns CDR1 SNHLY and CDR2 FYNNEI. This CDR3 is 15 amino acids long. CDR3 DNA sequence: TGTGCCAGCAGGGACACTGCGGGACCTACCTACGAGCAGTACTTC. This encodes CASRDTAGPTYEQYF.

Comment on this clone: One junction end disagrees with the germline gene, perhaps due to a read error. This chain joins TRBV29-1 and TRBJ1-4; D not certain. CDR3 length: 13 residues. Germline lookup yields CDR1 SQVTM and CDR2 ANQGSEA. The CDR3 DNA sequence: TGCAGCGTGGGTACCGAAACTAATGAAAAATTGTTTTTT. This translates into CSVGTETNEKLFF.

The chain recombines TRBV3-1 (or the pseudogene TRBV3-2) with TRBJ1-3, with a tentative D call TRBD1 (5 bases). The V and J ends lost 4 bases and 4 bases respectively, with 20 bases between them. CDR1 is LGHDT, CDR2 YNNKEL, per germline (reference sequence). The CDR3 extends over 17 amino acids. CDR3 sequence (DNA): TGTGCCAGCAGCCCTAGCGGACATTCAAATGGAGGAAACACCATATATTTT. As protein: CASSPSGHSNGGNTIYF.

This clone appeared a single time. The chain uses TRBV6-5 and TRBJ2-1; TRBD2 might be the D (7 bases). The germline CDR1 and CDR2 sequences are MNHEY and SVGAGI. V shed 2 bases and J shed 4 bases, with 15 bases lying between them. The CDR3 totals 16 residues. The CDR3 DNA follows: TGTGCCAGCAGTTACGGAAGGGGGGGATCGTACAATGAGCAGTTCTTC. Amino acid sequence: CASSYGRGGSYNEQFF.

This chain connects TRBV27 to TRBJ1-5, with D possibly TRBD1 on 5 matching bases. The CDR3 totals 18 residues. Trimming stripped 3 bases from V and 4 bases from J, with 22 bases between. CDR1 and CDR2 (germline): MNHEY, SMNVEV (reference sequence). The chain's CDR3 is CASSFRFASGVGNQPQHF. The CDR3 DNA reads as TGTGCCAGCAGTTTTAGATTCGCGTCGGGGGTAGGGAATCAGCCCCAGCATTTT.

The J gene is TRBJ1-2, the V gene TRBV7-9, with 10 bases matching TRBD1. The V segment lost 2 bases and the J segment 1 base; nucleotides outside the gene matches: 4. The CDR3 has 16 amino acids. Germline lookup yields CDR1 SEHNR and CDR2 FQNEAQ (reference sequence). CDR3 coding DNA: TGTGCCAGCAGCTTAAGACAGGGGGCGAGTAACTATGGCTACACCTTC. This gives the protein CASSLRQGASNYGYTF.

V gene TRBV6-1 combines with J gene TRBJ2-2, with 8 bases that match TRBD2. Germline V gene data show CDR1 as MNHNS and CDR2 as SASEGT. Trimming cost V 2 bases and J 3 bases; bases outside gene matches: 5. This CDR3 comprises 16 residues. CDR3 DNA: TGTGCCAGCAGTGAAAACCCGGGGGGGTACACCGGGGAGCTGTTTTTT. Residues: CASSENPGGYTGELFF.

A note on this clone: One end of the junction is discordant with germline, which a read error may explain. V and J are TRBV7-7 and TRBJ2-7; 8 positions agree with TRBD2. Germline CDR1 SSHAT, CDR2 FNYEAQ (reference sequence). The CDR3 is 15 amino acids. The CDR3 region is CASSSGRVRSHEQYF. The DNA for the CDR3 is TGTGCTAGCAGCTCCGGGAGGGTCAGGTCCCACGAGCAGTACTTC.

This chain links TRBV11-2 with TRBJ1-1; D is ambiguous. CDR3 length: 14 amino acids. Trimming pared 6 bases from V and 1 base from J, leaving 12 bases between. Germline CDR1 is SGHAT and CDR2 is FQNNGV. The CDR3 bases are TGTGCCAGCAGGTTAATGCAGGCGAACACTGAAGCTTTCTTT. It encodes CASRLMQANTEAFF. Full variable domain (outside the CDR3, taken from reference TRBV11-2 and TRBJ1-1): EAGVAQSPRYKIIEKRQSVAFWCNPISGHATLYWYQQILGQGPKLLIQFQNNGVVDDSQLPKDRFSAERLKGVDSTLKIQPAKLEDSAVYLCASRLMQANTEAFFGQGTRLTVV.

This rearrangement joins TRBV5-1 to TRBJ1-4; the D gene is possibly TRBD1 (6 bases). This CDR3 is built from 14 residues. V lost 4 bases and J lost 8, with 15 bases in between. The germline gives CDR1 SGHRS, CDR2 YFSETQ. As DNA, the CDR3 is TGCGCCAGCAGCCCATACAGGGTCAACGAAAAACTGTTTTTT. Translation gives CASSPYRVNEKLFF.

This clone was seen a handful of times. The genes are TRBV29-1 and TRBJ1-3, with D possibly matching TRBD1 (5 bases). The CDR3 is made up of 13 amino acids. Germline CDR1 and CDR2: SQVTM and ANQGSEA. The V end lost 4 bases, the J end lost 0 bases, and 7 bases lay between the germline ends. The CDR3 region is CSVGRGSGNTIYF. For the CDR3, the DNA is TGCAGCGTTGGTAGGGGCTCTGGAAACACCATATATTTT.

The chain uses TRBV5-1 and TRBJ1-1, with 7 bases fitting TRBD1. The germline V gene encodes CDR1 SGHRS and CDR2 YFSETQ. The CDR3 is 16 residues long. J lost 1 base, V lost 2 bases, and 8 bases had no gene match. The CDR3: CASSLHTGASNTEAFF. In nucleotides, the CDR3 is TGCGCCAGCAGCTTACATACAGGGGCGTCGAACACTGAAGCTTTCTTT.

This clone was detected only once. In nucleotides, the CDR3 is TGTGCCAGCAGCTTGGACAGGGCCTACGAGCAGTACGTC. As protein: CASSLDRAYEQYV. The chain links TRBV5-8 to TRBJ2-7; maybe TRBD1 (6 bases). The germline V and J ends were trimmed by 0 bases and 2 bases, with 6 bases remaining between them. This CDR3 region has 13 residues. Germline CDR1 is SGHTS and CDR2 is YDEGEE.

This chain joins TRBV7-9 and TRBJ1-5, with 8 bases lining up with TRBD1. CDR1 SEHNR and CDR2 FQNEAQ come from the germline V gene (reference sequence). This CDR3 has 14 residues. V was clipped by 8 bases and J by 5 bases; unmatched bases: 8. In DNA, the CDR3 is TGTGCCAGCGGAATTACAGGGGGGGATCAGCCCCAGCATTTT. It codes for CASGITGGDQPQHF.

The chain is built from TRBV7-9 and TRBJ1-3; 10 nucleotides line up with TRBD1. Unmatched junction bases numbered 1, after V lost 11 bases and J lost 6 bases. Germline V gene lookup returns CDR1 SEHNR and CDR2 FQNEAQ (reference sequence). The CDR3 is 11 amino acids. The CDR3 region has the DNA TGTGCCGGACAGGGGGAAAACACCATATATTTT. Translating it yields CAGQGENTIYF.

The chain joins TRBV6-5 to TRBJ1-2, with 7 bases that match TRBD1. The CDR3 covers 15 residues. Germline assignment: CDR1 MNHEY and CDR2 SVGAGI. V shed 8 bases and J 4 bases; nucleotides not matched to a gene: 13. The CDR3 region is CASGRQGQVIYGYTF. CDR3 DNA sequence: TGTGCCAGCGGGAGACAGGGTCAAGTCATCTATGGCTACACCTTC.

This clone was found a few times. The chain joins TRBV6-5 to TRBJ1-5; TRBD1 aligns across 7 bases. From germline, CDR1 is MNHEY and CDR2 SVGAGI. The CDR3 consists of 14 residues. Germline trimming cut 4 bases from V and 6 bases from J; bases unmatched to any gene: 6. Written as DNA, the CDR3 is TGTGCCAGCAGTTCCAGACAGGGCCGTCAGCCCCAGCATTTT. Protein sequence: CASSSRQGRQPQHF.

The V call is TRBV7-3, the J call TRBJ2-3; tentatively, D is TRBD1 (5 bases). Germline-derived CDR1 and CDR2 are SGHTA and FQGTGA. This CDR3 has 15 residues. V dropped 5 bases and J dropped 1 base, with 13 bases sitting between them. The CDR3 DNA is TGTGCCAGCAGCGAAGATGGGGCGCGCACAGATACGCAGTATTTT. It is translated as CASSEDGARTDTQYF.

CDR3 protein: CASSSSTRQGLGSPLHF. In nucleotides, the CDR3 is TGCGCCAGCAGCTCCTCAACAAGACAGGGGTTAGGTTCACCCCTCCACTTT. J is TRBJ1-6 and V is TRBV5-1, with 8 bases aligning to TRBD1. This CDR3 comprises 17 residues. V lost 3 bases to trimming and J lost 9 bases; unmatched junction nucleotides: 14. CDR1 is SGHRS, CDR2 YFSETQ, per germline.

V gene TRBV11-3 combines with J gene TRBJ2-5, with TRBD2 matching 13 bases. V lost 5 bases to trimming and J lost 1 base; unmatched junction nucleotides: 7. The germline V gene encodes CDR1 SGHNT and CDR2 YENEEA. This CDR3 has 17 residues. Here the CDR3 DNA reads TGTGCCAGCAGCACCCGACTAGCGGGGGGTCCCCAAGAGACCCAGTACTTC. Translated, it gives CASSTRLAGGPQETQYF. Based on the CDR3 plus reference TRBV11-3 and TRBJ2-5, the full variable domain is EAGVVQSPRYKIIEKKQPVAFWCNPISGHNTLYWYLQNLGQGPELLIRYENEEAVDDSQLPKDRFSAERLKGVDSTLKIQPAELGDSAVYLCASSTRLAGGPQETQYFGPGTRLLVL.

This clone turned up a few times. The V gene is TRBV6-2 or TRBV6-3, the J gene TRBJ1-2, with TRBD1 as a possible D gene (5 bases). The ends were cut back, 2 bases at V and 6 bases at J, with 10 bases in the middle. The V gene's germline CDR1 is MNHEY and CDR2 SVGEGT. The CDR3 contains 13 residues. CDR3 bases: TGTGCCAGCAGTTACAGGGGAGGGGATGGCTACACCTTC. Translation: CASSYRGGDGYTF.

This rearrangement joins TRBV19 to TRBJ2-1; 8 positions agree with TRBD2. This CDR3 spans 15 amino acids. V dropped 7 bases and J dropped 4; count of bases not matched to a gene: 9. CDR1 is LNHDA and CDR2 is SQIVND in the germline V gene (reference sequence). Here the CDR3 DNA reads TGTGCCAGTACTCGTAGCGGGGTTAGTTACAATGAGCAGTTCTTC. Translating it yields CASTRSGVSYNEQFF.

This clone was counted a few times. This sequence joins TRBV5-4 and TRBJ2-5, with 9 bases lining up with TRBD2. In germline, CDR1 is SGHNT, CDR2 YYREEE (reference sequence). The junction had 18 bases not matched to a gene; V was cut back by 5 bases and J by 7 bases. This CDR3 spans 17 amino acids. This CDR3 is CASRQSGGSGSSGTQYF. As DNA, the CDR3 is TGTGCCAGCAGACAGAGCGGGGGGTCGGGCTCCTCGGGGACCCAGTACTTC.

This chain joins TRBV7-9 and TRBJ2-1, with a possible D match to TRBD2 (6 bases). CDR3 size: 14 residues. Germline CDR1 reads SEHNR; CDR2 reads FQNEAQ (reference sequence). With 5 bases removed from V and 6 bases from J, the gap between germline ends came to 14 bases. DNA of the CDR3: TGTGCCAGCAGCCCGAAGTCGGGAGTCAATGAGCAGTTCTTC. Its protein is CASSPKSGVNEQFF.

This chain uses TRBV4-1 with TRBJ1-6, with D tentatively TRBD1 (5 bases). Germline V CDR1 and CDR2: MGHRA, YSYEKL. The CDR3 has 18 residues. Between the trimmed V and J ends, which lost 0 bases and 0 bases, there was a span of 12 bases. The CDR3 is CASSQEDIRSSYNSPLHF. As DNA, the CDR3 is TGCGCCAGCAGCCAAGAGGACATCAGAAGCTCCTATAATTCACCCCTCCACTTT.

The V gene is TRBV15, the J gene TRBJ2-7; D may be TRBD2 (5 bases). The CDR3 has 16 amino acids. The germline V and J ends were trimmed by 2 bases and 2 bases, with 16 bases remaining between them. Germline-derived CDR1 and CDR2 are LNHNV and YYDKDF (reference sequence). CDR3 protein: CATSRNRRALAYEQYV. CDR3 sequence (DNA): TGTGCCACCAGCAGAAACCGGCGGGCACTAGCCTACGAGCAGTACGTC.